What follows is one T cell receptor beta chain and its context. No antigen is known for it. CDR1 and CDR2 from the germline V gene are LNHDA and SQIVND (reference sequence). Between the trimmed V and J ends, which lost 11 bases and 2 bases, there was a span of 10 bases. The CDR3 covers 13 residues. This specimen comes from a study of vaccination effects on CD4 cells after COVID-19. Looking at the study overall: The culture medium for two million PBMC per well included roughly 10 IU/ml IL-2 and 9 to 10 ug/ml peptides.

Study observations and caveats: Clones that were induced by infection or by vaccine showed marked contraction late after vaccination.

When around nine days of culture had elapsed, CD4+ T cells were isolated. Clones were sequenced by immunoSEQ multiplex PCR, and TCRdb holds only the in-frame ones, with some missing. The sample carries roughly 56,000 clones, 65% to 80% recorded once. The V and J genes are TRBV19 and TRBJ1-6, with D hard to call. This receptor was identified in a human donor who received a COVID-19 vaccine. The sample in question was CD4+ T cells from PBMCs cultured without peptide, obtained before COVID-19 vaccination. DNA for the CDR3: TGTGCCTGGTTTAGGGCCTATAATTCACCCCTCCACTTT. Its translation: CAWFRAYNSPLHF.